This TCR beta chain was captured in a study of blood T cell repertoires in COVID-19. CDR3 length equals 14 residues. The germline V gene encodes CDR1 SEHNR and CDR2 FQNEAQ (reference sequence). V lost 7 bases to trimming and J lost 1 base; unmatched junction nucleotides: 5. Per the original data handling: Researchers report that nucleated cell counts were estimated from reference gene primer amplification. This table comes from immunoSEQ multiplex PCR, and its TCRdb copy is limited to in-frame clones, with some not included. From that table come the V and J calls and clone size; the DNA was used to work out D and trimming. Of approximately 200,000 clones in the sample, around 77% are singletons; the top ten hold about 18%.

Sequenced sample: peripheral blood. The rearrangement joins TRBV7-9 to TRBJ1-1, with 8 bases that match TRBD1. This receptor was obtained from a man between 60 and 75 years old with active or convalescent COVID-19. CDR3 sequence (DNA): TGTGCCAGCAAAGGGACAGGAGGGAACACTGAAGCTTTCTTT. The encoded protein is CASKGTGGNTEAFF.